This record concerns one T cell receptor beta chain sequence. What it binds is not known. This entry belongs to a study of lymphopenia after photon versus proton radiotherapy. Study-level points and caveats: Only patients who died were analyzed for survival; proton advantage is unproven.

TCRdb keeps only in-frame clones here, not all; method: immunoSEQ multiplex PCR. The table lists 68,000 or so clones, approximately 90% of them singletons. The CDR3 runs 13 residues. V gave up 8 bases and J gave up 5 bases, with 15 bases separating them. Germline V gene lookup returns CDR1 MNHNS and CDR2 SASEGT. Sample: peripheral blood, taken from a patient treated with photon-based radiotherapy. The chain carries TRBV6-1 and TRBJ1-2, with D hard to call. The sequence derives from a woman between 65 and 79 years old with pancreatic cancer. CDR3 loop: CASLWALEYGYTF. The CDR3 bases are TGTGCCAGCCTCTGGGCTCTGGAGTATGGCTACACCTTC.